These 25 T cell receptor beta chains were all obtained from the same sample, sequenced in a study of control samples from healthy donors and cancer patients (dated by TCRdb to the early 2020s). Library preparation was by the immunoSEQ multiplex PCR assay. TCRdb re-hosts the immuneACCESS table, in-frame sequences only. Its copies lack some clones; in the studies checked, an unresolved V gene accounts for under half of them, and the cause for the rest is not known. This sample has about 170,000 clones in its table, and over 85% of those were observed once. 12% of the sample belongs to the ten largest clones. Sample: blood. These TCRs come from a man aged 25 to 45 in good health.

This clone turned up a few times. The gene calls are TRBV19 and TRBJ1-2; D gene unclear. The CDR3 sequence is 11 residues long. In germline, CDR1 is LNHDA, CDR2 SQIVND (reference sequence). V was pared by 9 bases and J by 8 bases, with 13 bases between. In nucleotides, the CDR3 is TGTGCCAGCAGTCGGCAGGAGGGCTACACCTTC. Residues: CASSRQEGYTF.

This chain joins TRBV3-1 (or the pseudogene TRBV3-2) and TRBJ1-5; 7 nucleotides line up with TRBD1. The junction had 9 bases not matched to a gene; V was cut back by 1 base and J by 6 bases. CDR1 and CDR2 from the germline V gene are LGHDT and YNNKEL (reference sequence). This CDR3 spans 16 amino acids. The CDR3 here is CASSQGPGGFGQPQHF. CDR3 DNA sequence: TGTGCCAGCAGCCAAGGGCCAGGGGGATTCGGTCAGCCCCAGCATTTT.

V and J are TRBV7-2 and TRBJ2-3; TRBD2 matches 12 bases. Trimming removed 2 bases from V and 5 bases from J; junction bases left unmatched: 5. Germline V CDR1 and CDR2: SGHTA, FQGNSA. This CDR3 has 16 residues. The CDR3 nucleotides read TGTGCCAGCAGCTTAATAGGGACTAGCGGGTTAGATACGCAGTATTTT. Encoded protein: CASSLIGTSGLDTQYF.

The V gene is TRBV11-3, the J gene TRBJ2-7; D call uncertain. Deletions cut 1 base from V and 7 bases from J, with 11 bases between. The CDR3 is 13 amino acids. Germline V gene data show CDR1 as SGHNT and CDR2 as YENEEA. The CDR3 sequence: CASSLGVAGEQYF. CDR3 bases: TGTGCCAGCAGCTTAGGAGTGGCTGGAGAGCAGTACTTC.

This rearrangement joins TRBV29-1 to TRBJ1-4; D possibly corresponds to TRBD1 (5 bases). Looked up from germline, CDR1 is SQVTM and CDR2 is ANQGSEA. V was cut by 6 bases and J by 4 bases, with 12 bases left in between. This CDR3 has 13 amino acids. In DNA, the CDR3 is TGCAGCGTCAACCGGGGCCTTAATGAAAAACTGTTTTTT. As protein: CSVNRGLNEKLFF.

The chain joins TRBV28 to TRBJ1-2; TRBD1 matches 9 bases. V shed 10 bases, J shed 5 bases, and the junction held 5 bases outside the gene matches. The CDR3 spans 12 residues. Germline CDR1 reads MDHEN; CDR2 reads SYDVKM. This CDR3 is CATTQGAYGYTF. The CDR3 bases are TGTGCCACCACACAGGGGGCGTATGGCTACACCTTC.

The chain carries TRBV11-2 and TRBJ2-4; D may correspond to TRBD1 or TRBD2 (5 bases each). The V end was cut by 1 base, the J end by 13 bases, with 14 bases between. The CDR3 length is 13 residues. Looked up from germline, CDR1 is SGHAT and CDR2 is FQNNGV. DNA of the CDR3: TGTGCCAGCAGCTTAGGCGCAGATGGGGACCAGTACTTC. Residues: CASSLGADGDQYF.

The rearrangement uses TRBV3-1 (or the pseudogene TRBV3-2) and TRBJ1-3, with D unclear. Trimming removed 2 bases at V and 0 bases at J, with 14 bases between. The CDR3 loop spans 17 amino acids. Germline V gene data show CDR1 as LGHDT and CDR2 as YNNKEL (reference sequence). The CDR3 loop reads CASSQLQRLYSGNTIYF. The CDR3 coding sequence is TGTGCCAGCAGCCAATTACAACGACTGTACTCTGGAAACACCATATATTTT.

This sequence joins TRBV30 and TRBJ2-7; D not certain. Looked up from germline, CDR1 is GTSNPN and CDR2 is SVGIG (reference sequence). The length of the CDR3 is 14 residues. The V gene lost 4 bases and the J gene lost 6 bases, with 19 bases spanning the gap. This CDR3 reads CAWKSPTAQVEQYF. Here the CDR3 DNA reads TGTGCCTGGAAATCGCCCACGGCCCAGGTCGAGCAGTACTTC.

The J gene is TRBJ1-4, the V gene TRBV25-1; 8 bases fit TRBD1. V gave up 4 bases and J gave up 8 bases; unmatched junction bases: 6. The CDR3 is 14 amino acids. CDR1 MGHDK and CDR2 SYGVNS come from the germline V gene. In nucleotides, the CDR3 is TGTGCCAGCAGTGTAGGACAGGGTATAGAAAAACTGTTTTTT. It codes for CASSVGQGIEKLFF.

V gene TRBV2 combines with J gene TRBJ1-1; D is ambiguous. Germline CDR1 SNHLY, CDR2 FYNNEI. The CDR3 length is 13 residues. Trimming took 2 bases from V and 3 from J, leaving 7 bases between them. CDR3 region: CASSELEDTEAFF. The CDR3, as DNA: TGTGCCAGCAGTGAACTGGAGGACACTGAAGCTTTCTTT.

Turning to this clone: The sample contains more than one DNA sequence encoding this CDR3. The CDR3 coding sequence is TGTGCCAGCAGCTTAGCCCCCGGGGCGAGTGAGCAGTTCTTC. This gives the protein CASSLAPGASEQFF. The chain combines TRBV7-8 with TRBJ2-1, with D perhaps assigned TRBD1 or TRBD2 (5 bases each). V lost 0 bases to trimming and J lost 9 bases, with 12 bases between them. The CDR3 totals 14 residues. The germline V gene has CDR1 SGHVS and CDR2 FQNEAQ.

The chain uses TRBV28 and TRBJ1-2; 10 bases are shared with TRBD1. The CDR3 consists of 15 residues. Germline values: CDR1 MDHEN, CDR2 SYDVKM. V lost 5 bases and J lost 3; bases outside the gene matches: 6. The CDR3 spells CASSGTGAGDYGYTF. CDR3 in DNA: TGTGCCAGCAGTGGGACAGGGGCCGGCGACTATGGCTACACCTTC.

The chain carries TRBV13 and TRBJ1-6; perhaps TRBD1 as D (5 bases). Trimming removed 3 bases at V and 10 bases at J, with 13 bases between. Germline values: CDR1 PRHDT, CDR2 FYEKMQ (reference sequence). The CDR3 is 14 residues long. The CDR3: CASSLGGVNSPLHF. In nucleotides, the CDR3 is TGTGCCAGCAGCTTGGGAGGGGTAAACTCACCCCTCCACTTT.

The chain links TRBV20-1 to TRBJ2-3, with unresolved D. CDR1 is DFQATT, CDR2 SNEGSKA, per germline (reference sequence). V was cut by 3 bases and J by 2 bases, with 9 bases left in between. The CDR3 loop spans 13 amino acids. The CDR3, as DNA: TGCAGTGCTAGTTCCGGTTACACAGATACGCAGTATTTT. Residues: CSASSGYTDTQYF.

This chain uses TRBV30 with TRBJ2-7; D might be TRBD2 (6 bases). The CDR3 extends over 11 amino acids. V lost 3 bases, J lost 7 bases, and 10 bases lay in between. CDR1 and CDR2 (germline): GTSNPN, SVGIG (reference sequence). The CDR3 spells CAWSLGGEQYF. CDR3 nucleotides: TGTGCCTGGAGCTTGGGGGGAGAGCAGTACTTC. Drawing the rest from reference TRBV30 and TRBJ2-7, the complete variable domain is SQTIHQWPATLVQPVGSPLSLECTVEGTSNPNLYWYRQAAGRGLQLLFYSVGIGQISSEVPQNLSASRPQDRQFILSSKKLLLSDSGFYLCAWSLGGEQYFGPGTRLTVT.

The CDR3 spells CASSQGQAVNEQFF. In DNA form, the CDR3 reads TGCGCCAGCAGCCAAGGACAGGCCGTCAATGAGCAGTTCTTC. The chain joins TRBV4-1 to TRBJ2-1, with D perhaps TRBD1 (6 bases). CDR1 and CDR2 from the germline V gene are MGHRA and YSYEKL. V gave up 1 base and J gave up 6 bases, with 10 bases separating them. The CDR3 extends over 14 amino acids.

This chain joins TRBV3-1 (or the pseudogene TRBV3-2) and TRBJ2-4; the match to TRBD2 covers 7 bases. CDR3 length: 19 amino acids. V was clipped by 0 bases and J by 0 bases; unmatched bases: 11. The V gene's germline CDR1 is LGHDT and CDR2 YNNKEL (reference sequence). The CDR3 reads CASSQDLGGGSLAKNIQYF. CDR3 DNA sequence: TGTGCCAGCAGCCAAGATCTGGGGGGGGGTTCTCTAGCCAAAAACATTCAGTACTTC.

This clone came up once. The chain employs TRBV7-8 and TRBJ1-4; TRBD1 agrees at 7 bases. J was trimmed by 5 bases and V by 1 base; bases with no gene match: 4. Germline lookup yields CDR1 SGHVS and CDR2 FQNEAQ. This CDR3 is built from 15 residues. CDR3 DNA sequence: TGTGCCAGCAGCTTAGGTACAGGGGCGAATGAAAAACTGTTTTTT. This encodes CASSLGTGANEKLFF.

The chain couples TRBV9 to TRBJ2-1, with 8 bases fitting TRBD1. CDR1 and CDR2 (germline): SGDLS, YYNGEE. The J segment lost 9 bases and the V segment lost 4 bases, leaving 12 bases of the junction unmatched. The CDR3 is made up of 15 amino acids. The chain's CDR3 is CASSQIPTGDGEQFF. CDR3 nucleotide sequence: TGTGCCAGCAGCCAAATTCCGACAGGGGACGGTGAGCAGTTCTTC.

V is TRBV10-3 and J is TRBJ1-2; TRBD1 might be the D (5 bases). Per the germline V gene, CDR1 is ENHRY and CDR2 is SYGVKD. The CDR3 contains 13 residues. The V and J ends lost 8 bases and 1 base respectively, with 11 bases between them. The CDR3 protein is CAIAPGVNYGYTF. The DNA of the CDR3 is TGTGCCATCGCGCCGGGGGTTAACTATGGCTACACCTTC.

This clone was counted once. This sequence joins TRBV4-1 and TRBJ2-1; D gene unclear. The ends were cut back, 4 bases at V and 10 bases at J, with 8 bases in the middle. Germline-derived CDR1 and CDR2 are MGHRA and YSYEKL. The CDR3 has 11 amino acids. The CDR3 region is CASSLYSEQFF. CDR3 sequence (DNA): TGCGCCAGCAGCCTCTATTCGGAGCAGTTCTTC.

The genes are TRBV7-9 and TRBJ2-2; D unclear. Germline V gene lookup returns CDR1 SEHNR and CDR2 FQNEAQ (reference sequence). The V end was cut by 2 bases, the J end by 7 bases, with 14 bases between. CDR3 length equals 15 residues. The CDR3 protein is CASSLNWKDNGELFF. CDR3 DNA: TGTGCCAGCAGCTTAAATTGGAAGGATAACGGGGAGCTGTTTTTT.

The genes are TRBV5-1 and TRBJ2-3; 11 bases are shared with TRBD2. The CDR3 totals 16 residues. V lost 5 bases and J lost 1; bases outside the gene matches: 6. Germline CDR1 reads SGHRS; CDR2 reads YFSETQ. CDR3 region: CASRVLAGGRTDTQYF. As DNA, the CDR3 is TGCGCCAGCAGAGTGCTAGCGGGGGGACGCACAGATACGCAGTATTTT.

This chain links TRBV7-9 with TRBJ2-3; the D is unclear. V lost 5 bases, J lost 0 bases, and 12 bases lay in between. The CDR3 loop spans 15 amino acids. Germline V gene sequence: CDR1 SEHNR, CDR2 FQNEAQ (reference sequence). CDR3 amino acids: CASSDIRSSTDTQYF. CDR3 sequence (DNA): TGTGCCAGCAGCGACATCCGAAGTAGCACAGATACGCAGTATTTT.